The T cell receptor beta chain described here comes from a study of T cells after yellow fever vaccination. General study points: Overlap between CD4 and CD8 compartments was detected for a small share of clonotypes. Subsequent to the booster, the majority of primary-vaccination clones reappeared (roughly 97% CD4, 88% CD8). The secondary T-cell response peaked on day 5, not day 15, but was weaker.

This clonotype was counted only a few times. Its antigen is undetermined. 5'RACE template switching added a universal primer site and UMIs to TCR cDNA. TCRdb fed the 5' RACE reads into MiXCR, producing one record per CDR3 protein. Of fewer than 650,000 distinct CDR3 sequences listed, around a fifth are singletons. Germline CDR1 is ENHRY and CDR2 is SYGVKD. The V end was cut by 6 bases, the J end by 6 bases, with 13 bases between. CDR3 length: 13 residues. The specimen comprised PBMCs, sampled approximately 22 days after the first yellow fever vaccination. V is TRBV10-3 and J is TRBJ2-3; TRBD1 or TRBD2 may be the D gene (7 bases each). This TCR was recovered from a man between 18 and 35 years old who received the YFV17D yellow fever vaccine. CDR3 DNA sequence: TGTGCCATCAGGACAGGGACTAAGGATACGCAGTATTTT. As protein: CAIRTGTKDTQYF.